A selection of T cell receptor beta chains follows, all from one sample in a study of blood T cell repertoires in COVID-19. Using immunoSEQ multiplex PCR, the repertoire was profiled, and TCRdb retains in-frame clones only, with some absent. Of about 190,000 clones detected, 80% to 90% appear once; the ten largest clones hold around 1.1%. The specimen sequenced was peripheral blood. All receptors come from a man aged 25-45 years with acute or convalescent COVID-19. Each CDR3 is given with its conserved first and last residue. Each record gives: J gene, clone size, D gene, V gene, CDR3 length, CDR3 DNA, CDR3 protein. The D gene is left open where the match is weak. Clone size is given for some rows only: seen once, a few or many times, or a class if the clone is expanded.

J: TRBJ1-3
size: once
D: TRBD1
V: TRBV3-1/TRBV3-2
length: 17
DNA: TGTGCCAGCAGCCAAGTCCCCGGACAGGGATTTGGAAACACCATATATTTT
CDR3: CASSQVPGQGFGNTIYF

J: TRBJ2-1
size: NA
D: TRBD2
V: TRBV9
length: 13
DNA: TGTGCCAGCAGCGGGGACTATTACAATGAGCAGTTCTTC
CDR3: CASSGDYYNEQFF

J: TRBJ1-6
size: NA
D: NA
V: TRBV9
length: 14
DNA: TGTGCCAGCAGCGTAGCAGGGATGGGTTCACCCCTCCACTTT
CDR3: CASSVAGMGSPLHF

J: TRBJ2-1
size: once
D: TRBD2
V: TRBV27
length: 15
DNA: TGTGCCAGCAGTATCCAGCGGGGTGTCGGCAATGAGCAGTTCTTC
CDR3: CASSIQRGVGNEQFF

J: TRBJ2-7
size: NA
D: TRBD1
V: TRBV4-1
length: 16
DNA: TGCGCCAGCAGCCAAGTTGACAGGGGGCTCTCCTACGAGCAGTACTTC
CDR3: CASSQVDRGLSYEQYF

J: TRBJ2-3
size: NA
D: NA
V: TRBV19
length: 14
DNA: TGTGCCAGTAGCAGCCTAGACTACCCTAGGACGCAGTATTTT
CDR3: CASSSLDYPRTQYF

J: TRBJ2-5
size: NA
D: NA
V: TRBV28
length: 15
DNA: TGTGCCAGCAAAGGGGTCATCGGGTCAGGAGAGACCCAGTACTTC
CDR3: CASKGVIGSGETQYF

J: TRBJ2-7
size: NA
D: NA
V: TRBV28
length: 13
DNA: TGTGCCAGCAACTCAGGGTCCGCTTACGAGCAGTACTTC
CDR3: CASNSGSAYEQYF

J: TRBJ1-2
size: NA
D: TRBD1
V: TRBV5-1
length: 16
DNA: TGCGCCAGCAGCTTGGGGCCGGGACAGACTAACTATGGCTACACCTTC
CDR3: CASSLGPGQTNYGYTF

J: TRBJ2-7
size: NA
D: NA
V: TRBV6-5
length: 16
DNA: TGTGCCAGCAGTTACCGATCCGGGACATTTACACACGAGCAGTACTTC
CDR3: CASSYRSGTFTHEQYF

J: TRBJ2-3
size: NA
D: TRBD1
V: TRBV2
length: 16
DNA: TGTGCCAGCAGTGGGGGGACAGGGGTTCCGACAGATACGCAGTATTTT
CDR3: CASSGGTGVPTDTQYF

J: TRBJ2-7
size: NA
D: TRBD1
V: TRBV29-1
length: 13
DNA: TGCAGCGTTACGGGACAGGGGGCTTTCGAGCAGTACTTC
CDR3: CSVTGQGAFEQYF

J: TRBJ2-6
size: NA
D: TRBD1
V: TRBV19
length: 15
DNA: TGTGCCAGTAGTACCCGGGACAGTTCGGCCAACGTCCTGACTTTC
CDR3: CASSTRDSSANVLTF

J: TRBJ1-2
size: once
D: NA
V: TRBV30
length: 13
DNA: TGTGCCTGGAATCAAGGAGTTAACTATGGCTACACCTTC
CDR3: CAWNQGVNYGYTF

J: TRBJ2-1
size: NA
D: NA
V: TRBV5-6
length: 13
DNA: TGTGCCAGCAGCTTTGGGGGCCGCAATGAGCAGTTCTTC
CDR3: CASSFGGRNEQFF